The source of this T cell receptor beta chain is a study of CXCR3-negative and CXCR3-positive naive CD8 T cells. Study-wide points: Memory, not naive, CXCR3-negative and CXCR3-positive cells differed in TRBV-TRBJ usage. Naive cells positive for CXCR3 carried more hydrophobic TRB CDR3s than CXCR3-negative ones.

This CDR3 contains 16 residues. CDR1 and CDR2 (germline): MDHEN, SYDVKM. Turning to this clonotype: Its matching antigen is unknown.

UMI-labeled 5' RACE TRB cDNA libraries were prepared from the cells. One entry per CDR3 protein, without DNA, is what TCRdb gives after re-calling the 5' RACE reads. This repertoire includes about 120,000 distinct CDR3 sequences. The source material was naive CXCR3+ CD8+ T cells from blood. This sample's subset: CD45RO-CCR7+CD27+CD95- naive CD8+ T cells expressing CXCR3 (TNR3+). The origin of this receptor is a human donor in good health. Some clones in this sample may be carry-over from other donors' samples. This chain joins TRBV28 and TRBJ1-3; TCRdb indicates TRBD1, and absent DNA this call remains unverified. The CDR3 protein is CASSRLGGDAGNTIYF.